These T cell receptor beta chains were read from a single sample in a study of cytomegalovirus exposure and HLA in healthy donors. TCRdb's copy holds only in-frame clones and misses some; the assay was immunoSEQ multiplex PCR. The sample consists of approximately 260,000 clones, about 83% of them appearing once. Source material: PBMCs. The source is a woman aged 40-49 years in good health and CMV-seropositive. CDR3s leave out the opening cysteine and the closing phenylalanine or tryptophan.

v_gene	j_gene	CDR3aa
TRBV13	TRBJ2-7	ASSNRGLGEQY
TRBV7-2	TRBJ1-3	ASSLDDSSRNTIY
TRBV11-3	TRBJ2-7	ASSLVHGTFEQY
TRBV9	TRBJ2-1	ASSGGTSAYNEQF
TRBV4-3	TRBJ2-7	ASSQQNLAGGPYEQY
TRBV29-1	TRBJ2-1	SVVILAGSYNEQF
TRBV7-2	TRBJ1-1	ASRPQGGNTEAF
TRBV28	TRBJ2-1	ASSYPELAGGGNEQF
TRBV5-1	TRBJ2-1	ASSPRTYNEQF
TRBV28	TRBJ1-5	ASSPPVRGRSNQPQH
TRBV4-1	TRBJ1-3	ASSQDPSGFSGNTIY
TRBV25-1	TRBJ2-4	ASSDGTELAKNIQY
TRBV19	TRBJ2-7	ASSFRFNNLSGKEQY
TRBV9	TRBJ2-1	ASSRMTGALHYNEQF
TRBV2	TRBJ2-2	ASRLGGLGAGELF
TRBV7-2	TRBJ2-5	ASSYRRQETQY